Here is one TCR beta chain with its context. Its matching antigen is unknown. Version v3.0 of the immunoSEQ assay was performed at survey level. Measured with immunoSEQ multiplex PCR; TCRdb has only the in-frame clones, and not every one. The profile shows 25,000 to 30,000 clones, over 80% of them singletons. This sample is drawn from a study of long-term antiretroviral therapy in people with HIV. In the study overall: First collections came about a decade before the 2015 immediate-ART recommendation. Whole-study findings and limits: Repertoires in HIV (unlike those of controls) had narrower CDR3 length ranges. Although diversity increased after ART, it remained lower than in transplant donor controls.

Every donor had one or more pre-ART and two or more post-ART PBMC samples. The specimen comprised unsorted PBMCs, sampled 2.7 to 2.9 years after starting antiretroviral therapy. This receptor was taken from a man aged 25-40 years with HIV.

The CDR3 sequence is CASSEWSYLTDTQYF. In DNA, the CDR3 is TGTGCCAGCAGTGAATGGTCGTACCTCACAGATACGCAGTATTTT. The J gene is TRBJ2-3, the V gene TRBV2, with no clear D. V lost 2 bases and J 2 bases, leaving 11 bases between the germline ends. Per the germline V gene, CDR1 is SNHLY and CDR2 is FYNNEI. This CDR3 spans 15 amino acids.